This T cell receptor beta chain derives from a study of cytomegalovirus exposure and HLA in healthy donors. Study summary: In terms of ancestry, the Caucasian-associated cluster contained 75% to 90% of the roughly 400 genotyped donors.

Details on this clone: Its antigen is not identified.

Study-level findings and limits: It was reported in a later analysis that an Asian-associated ancestry cluster showed fewer N-insertions than the roughly 620-donor mean. Presence/absence analyses took donor sequencing depth as roughly uniform.

The PCR ran on 60 Vbeta and 13 Jbeta primers. The table came from immunoSEQ multiplex PCR; TCRdb's copy has only in-frame clones and leaves some out. The table shows approximately 170,000 clones, with about 76% occurring only once. Germline-derived CDR1 and CDR2 are SNHLY and FYNNEI. The CDR3 runs to 15 residues. The J segment lost 5 bases and the V segment lost 5 bases, leaving 8 bases of the junction unmatched. The specimen sequenced was PBMCs. The rearrangement links TRBV2 to TRBJ2-5, with TRBD2 matching over 10 bases. The TCR sequence derives from a male donor in good health and CMV-seropositive. The CDR3 region has the DNA TGTGCCAGCAGTCAAGGACTAGCGGTTCTCGAGACCCAGTACTTC. Residues: CASSQGLAVLETQYF. Full variable domain (rest looked up from reference TRBV2 and TRBJ2-5): EPEVTQTPSHQVTQMGQEVILRCVPISNHLYFYWYRQILGQKVEFLVSFYNNEISEKSEIFDDQFSVERPDGSNFTLKIRSTKLEDSAMYFCASSQGLAVLETQYFGPGTRLLVL.